This TCR beta chain emerged from a study of CD8+CD57+ T cells in acquired aplastic anemia. Study outcomes and limitations: Overlapping CD8+ CDR3 repertoires of patients and controls contained 25 to 35 shared sequences.

Investigators profiled TCR beta VDJ and CDR3 from genomic DNA template. TCRdb independently ran MiXCR on the reads; one entry per CDR3 protein. The table includes about 120,000 distinct CDR3 sequences, nearly 40% detected once. Previously, flow cytometry had revealed CD8+CD57+ cell expansion in the patients chosen for sequencing. Worth noting for this clonotype: Its antigen is undetermined.

This CDR3 is 16 amino acids long. CDR1 and CDR2 from the germline V gene are MGHRA and YSYEKL. The J segment lost 6 bases and the V segment lost 2 bases, leaving 7 bases of the junction unmatched. V and J are TRBV4-1 and TRBJ2-7, with 13 bases aligning to TRBD2. Sequenced: sorted CD4+, CD8+, or CD8+CD57+ T cells (not recorded which) from PBMCs. The sequence came from a human donor with aplastic anemia. CDR3 nucleotides: TGCGCCAGCAGCCAATACGGACTAGCGGGAGTCCCCGAGCAGTACTTC. It specifies CASSQYGLAGVPEQYF.